Below, one T cell receptor (beta chain) is given with its context. Its matching antigen is unknown. These data belong to a study of shared clonotypes between healthy human individuals. Study-level information: Each donor had three CD4 naive, three CD4 memory, two CD8 naive and one CD8 memory plate.

Assay used: immunoSEQ multiplex PCR; TCRdb lists only in-frame clones, some missing. The top ten hold approximately 0.38% of the sample, which has roughly 1,500,000 clones, roughly 98.5% seen once. The study's findings and limits: Clonotypes which were not shared had lower generation probabilities than clonotypes that all four donors shared.

CDR1 is MNHNS and CDR2 is SASEGT in the germline V gene. This CDR3 region has 16 residues. Trimming left V 0 bases short and J 1 base short, with 11 bases between. The receptor's source is a young man in good health. Sequenced sample: naive CD4+ T cells sorted from blood. As for subset: CD45RA+ positively selected. The gene calls are TRBV6-1 and TRBJ2-3; D may match TRBD1 or TRBD2 (6 bases each). The CDR3 nucleotides read TGTGCCAGCAGTGAAGCTACTAGGGGGGGCACAGATACGCAGTATTTT. The encoded protein is CASSEATRGGTDTQYF.